This is a list of T cell receptor beta chains from one sample in a study of T cell responses to AZD1222 COVID-19 vaccine. This table comes from immunoSEQ multiplex PCR, and its TCRdb copy is limited to in-frame clones, with some not included. The sample holds approximately 90,000 clones, 70% to 90% seen once. The sample was peripheral blood, taken on day 0 of AZD1222 vaccination. All receptors come from an adult in good health. Both conserved end residues are part of each CDR3. D genes are given only for firm matches. Clone size is stated in some rows and not others, as once, few, many or a class when expanded.

D | length | size | J | V | CDR3 | DNA
NA | 10 | NA | TRBJ2-7 | TRBV30 | CAWTSCEQYF | TGTGCCTGGACTTCCTGCGAGCAGTACTTC
TRBD1 | 15 | NA | TRBJ1-2 | TRBV19 | CASRETGGSYAGYTF | TGTGCCAGTAGGGAGACAGGGGGATCCTATGCTGGCTACACCTTC
NA | 12 | NA | TRBJ2-7 | TRBV10-2 | CASSESGYEQYF | TGCGCCAGCAGTGAGTCCGGCTACGAGCAGTACTTC
NA | 13 | NA | TRBJ2-5 | TRBV9 | CASSVSGQETQYF | TGTGCCAGCAGCGTCTCAGGGCAAGAGACCCAGTACTTC
NA | 16 | few | TRBJ1-3 | TRBV6-5 | CASSFVTFSSGNTIYF | TGTGCCAGCAGTTTTGTCACCTTTAGCTCTGGAAACACCATATATTTT
TRBD2 | 16 | NA | TRBJ2-2 | TRBV7-7 | CASGTGLAGSTGELFF | TGTGCTAGCGGAACGGGACTAGCGGGGTCCACCGGGGAGCTGTTTTTT
NA | 12 | NA | TRBJ1-2 | TRBV30 | CACNQPNYGYTF | TGTGCCTGTAATCAGCCTAACTATGGCTACACCTTC
NA | 15 | NA | TRBJ1-5 | TRBV6-5 | CASTRTGGGNQPQHF | TGTGCCAGCACCAGAACCGGGGGGGGCAATCAGCCCCAGCATTTT
NA | 13 | NA | TRBJ2-2 | TRBV5-6 | CASSLWQHGELFF | TGTGCCAGCAGCTTGTGGCAACACGGGGAGCTGTTTTTT
NA | 13 | NA | TRBJ1-2 | TRBV2 | CASRRDFNYGYTF | TGTGCCAGCCGGAGGGATTTTAACTATGGCTACACCTTC
TRBD1 | 14 | NA | TRBJ2-2 | TRBV5-1 | CASSKRQGSGELFF | TGCGCCAGCAGCAAACGACAGGGATCCGGGGAGCTGTTTTTT
NA | 13 | NA | TRBJ1-1 | TRBV12-3/TRBV12-4 | CASSPPGRTEAFF | TGTGCCAGCAGTCCTCCAGGGCGTACTGAAGCTTTCTTT
TRBD2 | 16 | once | TRBJ2-1 | TRBV15 | CATSTWGGSTYNEQFF | TGTGCCACCAGCACTTGGGGAGGGAGTACCTACAATGAGCAGTTCTTC
NA | 12 | NA | TRBJ1-1 | TRBV12-1 | CAFPGGHTEAFF | TGTGCCTTCCCGGGGGGGCACACTGAAGCTTTCTTT
NA | 12 | NA | TRBJ2-7 | TRBV28 | CWGGRGCYEQYF | TGTTGGGGGGGGCGGGGCTGCTACGAGCAGTACTTC